This T cell receptor beta chain originates from a study of T cells in localized non-small cell lung cancer. Profiled with immunoSEQ multiplex PCR; TCRdb holds only in-frame clones, not every one. The sample includes about 33,000 clones, around 93% of them seen just once. Sequencing was performed on PBMCs, taken before any cancer treatment. The receptor was derived from a man aged 35 to 70 with stage II lung adenocarcinoma.

This CDR3 reads CASSEVPGLATETQYF. The CDR3 region has the DNA TGTGCCAGCAGTGAAGTTCCGGGACTAGCGACGGAGACCCAGTACTTC. The chain couples TRBV6-1 to TRBJ2-5, with 10 bases that match TRBD2. Germline loops: CDR1 MNHNS, CDR2 SASEGT. V shed 1 base, J shed 5 bases, and the junction held 7 bases outside the gene matches. This CDR3 spans 16 amino acids.